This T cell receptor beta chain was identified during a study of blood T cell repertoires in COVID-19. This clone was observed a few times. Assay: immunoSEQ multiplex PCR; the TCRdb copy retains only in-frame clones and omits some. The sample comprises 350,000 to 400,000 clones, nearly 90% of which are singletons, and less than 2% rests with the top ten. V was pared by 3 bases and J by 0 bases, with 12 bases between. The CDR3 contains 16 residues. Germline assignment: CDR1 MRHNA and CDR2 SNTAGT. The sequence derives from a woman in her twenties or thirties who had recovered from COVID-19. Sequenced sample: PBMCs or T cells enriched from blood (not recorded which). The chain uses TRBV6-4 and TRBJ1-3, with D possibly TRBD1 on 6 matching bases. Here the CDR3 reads CASSENRVISGNTIYF. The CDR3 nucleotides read TGTGCCAGCAGTGAGAACAGGGTGATCTCTGGAAACACCATATATTTT.